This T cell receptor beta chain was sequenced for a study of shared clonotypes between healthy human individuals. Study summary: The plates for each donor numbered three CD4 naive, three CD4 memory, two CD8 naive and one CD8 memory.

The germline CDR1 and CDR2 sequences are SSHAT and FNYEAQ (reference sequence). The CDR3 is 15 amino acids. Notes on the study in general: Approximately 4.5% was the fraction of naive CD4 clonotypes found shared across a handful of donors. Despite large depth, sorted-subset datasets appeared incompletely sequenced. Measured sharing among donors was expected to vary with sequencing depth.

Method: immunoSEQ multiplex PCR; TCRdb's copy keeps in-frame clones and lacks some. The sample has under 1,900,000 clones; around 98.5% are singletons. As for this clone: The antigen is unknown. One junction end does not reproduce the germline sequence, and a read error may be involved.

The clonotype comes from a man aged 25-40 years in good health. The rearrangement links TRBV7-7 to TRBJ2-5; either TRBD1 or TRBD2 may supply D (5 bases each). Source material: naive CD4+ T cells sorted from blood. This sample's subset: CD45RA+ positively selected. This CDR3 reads CASSSTRTTQETQYF. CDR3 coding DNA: TGTGCTAGCAGCTCCACTAGGACAACCCAAGAGACCCAGTACTTC.